Listed below are T cell receptor beta chains from one sample, sequenced in a study of blood T cells in healthy people across ages. TCRdb passed the 5' RACE reads through MiXCR, listing each CDR3 protein once. The sample lists more than 800,000 distinct CDR3 sequences; roughly 45% were seen once. The sample was blood. These receptor sequences come from a woman aged 55-75 years in good health. CDR3s leave out the opening cysteine and the closing phenylalanine or tryptophan.

TRBV29-1	TRBJ2-7	SVGGASGPDSYEQY
TRBV6-5	TRBJ1-2	ASRDTATGGYT
TRBV7-9	TRBJ2-7	ASSLTGVHNEQY
TRBV20-1	TRBJ2-1	SARDPLAGGNEQF
TRBV10-2	TRBJ2-7	STGGTSPYEQY
TRBV27	TRBJ1-1	ASSKRGNTEAF
TRBV5-1	TRBJ2-1	ASSFVYPSYNEQF
TRBV14	TRBJ2-3	ASSPFVAGEQY
TRBV27	TRBJ2-2	ASSISGRSNTGELF
TRBV6-2/TRBV6-3	TRBJ2-1	ASSVDRAYNEQF
TRBV21-1	TRBJ2-3	ASRRARVSSTDTQY
TRBV28	TRBJ2-5	ASSSSGREETQY
TRBV20-1	TRBJ2-1	SARGRRSHNEQF
TRBV6-2/TRBV6-3	TRBJ1-2	ASSPGTGGPNYGYT
TRBV20-1	TRBJ2-7	SARDVRDLYEQY
TRBV6-5	TRBJ1-2	ASRGGRYGYT
TRBV7-6	TRBJ1-1	ASSLEPPVAGFNTEAF
TRBV7-6	TRBJ2-5	ASSSGREETQY
TRBV27	TRBJ2-1	ASSFAGGSYNEQF
TRBV10-3	TRBJ1-2	AISESMGQLSYGYT